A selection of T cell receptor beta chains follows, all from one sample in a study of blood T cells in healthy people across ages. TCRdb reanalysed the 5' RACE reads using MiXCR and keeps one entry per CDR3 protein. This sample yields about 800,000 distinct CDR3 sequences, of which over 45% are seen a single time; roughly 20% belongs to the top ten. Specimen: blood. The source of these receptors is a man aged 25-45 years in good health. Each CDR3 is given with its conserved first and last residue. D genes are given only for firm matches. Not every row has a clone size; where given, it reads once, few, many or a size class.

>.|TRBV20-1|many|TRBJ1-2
CSERENYGYYTF
TGCAGTGAGAGGGAGAACTATGGGTACTACACCTTC
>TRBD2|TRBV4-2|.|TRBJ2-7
CASSQEILSSGGAFSYEQYF
TGTGCCAGCAGCCAAGAAATACTTTCTAGCGGGGGGGCTTTCTCCTACGAGCAGTACTTC
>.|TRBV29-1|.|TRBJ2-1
CSVAATATSSYNEQFF
TGCAGCGTCGCAGCGACAGCAACCAGCTCCTACAATGAGCAGTTCTTC
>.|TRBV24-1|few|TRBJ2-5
CATSVGGSETQYF
TGTGCCACCAGTGTTGGGGGTTCGGAGACCCAGTACTTC
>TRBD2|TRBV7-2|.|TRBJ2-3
CASSLYAGGLTDTQYF
TGTGCCAGCAGCTTGTATGCGGGGGGCCTCACAGATACGCAGTATTTT
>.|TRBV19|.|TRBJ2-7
CASSRGGPRGGGEQYF
TGTGCCAGTAGTAGGGGGGGCCCAAGAGGTGGAGGCGAGCAGTACTTC
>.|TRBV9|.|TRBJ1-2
CASSVVSSNYGYTF
TGTGCCAGCAGCGTAGTCTCCAGCAACTATGGCTACACCTTC
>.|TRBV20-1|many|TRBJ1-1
CSARDPQGTNTEAFF
TGCAGTGCTAGAGATCCGCAGGGGACAAACACTGAAGCTTTCTTT
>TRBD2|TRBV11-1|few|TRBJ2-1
CASTLGLADNEQFF
TGTGCCAGCACCCTGGGACTAGCGGACAATGAGCAGTTCTTC
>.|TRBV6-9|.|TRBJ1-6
CASRADRTNSPLHF
TGTGCCAGCAGGGCGGACAGAACCAATTCACCCCTCCACTTT
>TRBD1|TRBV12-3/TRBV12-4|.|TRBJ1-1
CASRTTGDRYTEAFF
TGTGCCAGCAGAACCACAGGGGATCGGTACACTGAAGCTTTCTTT
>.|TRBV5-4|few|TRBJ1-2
CASTSGFGYTF
TGTGCCAGCACGTCAGGGTTCGGCTACACCTTC
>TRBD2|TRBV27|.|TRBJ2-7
CASSTLAGGPYNEQYF
TGTGCCAGCAGTACACTGGCGGGGGGGCCCTACAATGAGCAGTACTTC
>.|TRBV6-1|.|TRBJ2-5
CASSELGEQYF
TGTGCCAGCAGTGAATTGGGTGAGCAGTACTTC
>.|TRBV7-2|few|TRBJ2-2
CASSPRLAANTGELFF
TGTGCCAGCAGCCCCAGGCTTGCCGCGAACACCGGGGAGCTGTTTTTT
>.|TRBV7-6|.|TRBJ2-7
CASSPSRASYEQYF
TGTGCCAGCAGCCCGTCCCGTGCCTCGTACGAGCAGTACTTC
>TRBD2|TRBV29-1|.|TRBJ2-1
CSVEERTGGPDEQFF
TGCAGCGTTGAAGAGAGGACGGGGGGTCCCGATGAGCAGTTCTTC
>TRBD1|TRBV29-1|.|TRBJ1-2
CGVDPGQSYGYTF
TGCGGCGTTGACCCGGGACAGTCGTATGGCTACACCTTC
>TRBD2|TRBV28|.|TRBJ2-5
CASSPRHAGGGETQYF
TGTGCCAGCAGCCCCAGACATGCGGGAGGAGGAGAGACCCAGTACTTC
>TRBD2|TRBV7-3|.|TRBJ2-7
CASSLNPSGSLNEQYF
TGTGCCAGCAGCTTAAATCCCAGCGGGAGTCTGAACGAGCAGTACTTC
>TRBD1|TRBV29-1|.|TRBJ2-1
CSAGTGGLKYEQFF
TGCAGCGCCGGGACAGGGGGCCTTAAGTATGAGCAGTTCTTC
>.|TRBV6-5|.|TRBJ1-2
CASSYSTSSPYGYTF
TGTGCCAGCAGTTACTCGACCAGCTCCCCCTATGGCTACACCTTC
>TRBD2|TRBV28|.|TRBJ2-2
CASSPSGRALTGELFF
TGTGCCAGCAGTCCGAGCGGGAGGGCCTTGACCGGGGAGCTGTTTTTT
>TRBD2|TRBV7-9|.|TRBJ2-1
CASSSQAGVDEQFF
TGTGCCAGCAGCTCCCAGGCGGGAGTTGATGAGCAGTTCTTC